Below, 6 T cell receptor beta chains from the same sample are listed, as sequenced in a study of T cell responses to AZD1222 COVID-19 vaccine. Data came from immunoSEQ multiplex PCR; TCRdb stores just in-frame clones and leaves some out. The sample shows approximately 110,000 clones, 88% of them seen only once. Material: peripheral blood, obtained on day 0 of AZD1222 vaccination. These receptors all stem from an adult in good health.

The chain links TRBV11-3 to TRBJ1-6; D is ambiguous. The CDR3 runs 15 residues. V was trimmed by 2 bases and J by 7 bases, leaving 12 bases between them. Per the germline V gene, CDR1 is SGHNT and CDR2 is YENEEA. The CDR3: CASSLYNSENSPLHF. The CDR3 DNA is TGTGCCAGCAGCTTATACAACAGCGAGAATTCACCCCTCCACTTT.

The chain joins TRBV7-8 to TRBJ1-1; D call uncertain. The V end was cut by 3 bases, the J end by 8 bases, with 13 bases between. This CDR3 contains 13 residues. Germline loops: CDR1 SGHVS, CDR2 FQNEAQ. The DNA for the CDR3 is TGTGCCAGCAGCTTTAGGACGGTGGAAGAAGCTTTCTTT. Amino acids: CASSFRTVEEAFF. Together with reference TRBV7-8 and TRBJ1-1, the CDR3 gives the full variable domain: GAGVSQSPRYKVAKRGQDVALRCDPISGHVSLFWYQQALGQGPEFLTYFQNEAQLDKSGLPSDRFFAERPEGSVSTLKIQRTQQEDSAVYLCASSFRTVEEAFFGQGTRLTVV.

The genes are TRBV11-2 and TRBJ2-5; D possibly matches TRBD1 or TRBD2 (6 bases each). V was cut by 5 bases and J by 5 bases, with 15 bases left in between. Germline V lookup: CDR1 SGHAT, CDR2 FQNNGV. The length of the CDR3 is 14 residues. As DNA, the CDR3 is TGTGCCAGCAGCCCCCCGGGGGCCTGGGAGACCCAGTACTTC. Encoded protein: CASSPPGAWETQYF.

The chain links TRBV7-9 to TRBJ2-1, with D perhaps given as TRBD1 or TRBD2 (6 bases each). Germline values: CDR1 SEHNR, CDR2 FQNEAQ (reference sequence). Trimming pared 4 bases from V and 6 bases from J, leaving 13 bases between. The CDR3 has 14 amino acids. Here the CDR3 reads CASSSRGVSNEQFF. The DNA of the CDR3 is TGTGCCAGCAGCTCGAGGGGGGTAAGCAATGAGCAGTTCTTC.

This chain joins TRBV12-3 or TRBV12-4 and TRBJ1-2; D unclear. This CDR3 has 12 residues. V was cut by 7 bases and J by 6 bases, with 12 bases left in between. This CDR3 reads CASNTLGNGYTF. The CDR3 DNA follows: TGTGCCAGCAATACCCTGGGGAATGGCTACACCTTC.

Points on this clone: The junction does not match germline at one end; this may be a read error. The chain links TRBV5-4 to TRBJ1-5, with D possibly being TRBD1 (5 bases). CDR3 size: 10 residues. CDR1 is SGHNT and CDR2 is YYREEE in the germline V gene (reference sequence). The CDR3, as DNA: TGTGCCAGCAGCTCAACGGGACTCCCCTTT. It encodes CASSSTGLPF. The whole variable domain, remainder taken from reference TRBV5-4 and TRBJ1-5, is ETGVTQSPTHLIKTRGQQVTLRCSSQSGHNTVSWYQQALGQGPQFIFQYYREEENGRGNFPPRFSGLQFPNYSSELNVNALELDDSALYLCASSSTGLPFGDGTRLSIL.